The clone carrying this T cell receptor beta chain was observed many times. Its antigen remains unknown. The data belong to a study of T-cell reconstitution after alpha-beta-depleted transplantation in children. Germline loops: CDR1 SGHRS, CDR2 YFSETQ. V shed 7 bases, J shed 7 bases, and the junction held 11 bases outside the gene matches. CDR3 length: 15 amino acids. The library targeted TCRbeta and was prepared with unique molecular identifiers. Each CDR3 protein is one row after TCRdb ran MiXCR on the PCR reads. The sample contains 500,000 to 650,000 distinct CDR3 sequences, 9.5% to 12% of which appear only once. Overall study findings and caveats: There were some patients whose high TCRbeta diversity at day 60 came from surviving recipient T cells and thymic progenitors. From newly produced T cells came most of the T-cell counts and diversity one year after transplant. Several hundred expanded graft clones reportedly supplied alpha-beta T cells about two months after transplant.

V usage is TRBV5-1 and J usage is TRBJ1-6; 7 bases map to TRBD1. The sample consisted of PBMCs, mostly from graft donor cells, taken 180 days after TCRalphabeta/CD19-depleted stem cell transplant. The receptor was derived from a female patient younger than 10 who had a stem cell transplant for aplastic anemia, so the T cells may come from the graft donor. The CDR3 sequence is CASYPSGTANSPLHF. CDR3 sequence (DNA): TGCGCCAGCTATCCCTCCGGGACAGCGAATTCACCCCTCCACTTT. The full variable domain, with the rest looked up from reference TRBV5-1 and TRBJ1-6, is KAGVTQTPRYLIKTRGQQVTLSCSPISGHRSVSWYQQTPGQGLQFLFEYFSETQRNKGNFPGRFSGRQFSNSRSEMNVSTLELGDSALYLCASYPSGTANSPLHFGNGTRLTVT.